What follows is one T cell receptor beta chain and its context. Trimming removed 0 bases from V and 0 bases from J, with 8 bases in between. Germline CDR1 LNHDA, CDR2 SQIVND (reference sequence). This CDR3 is built from 16 residues. This record comes from a study of blood T cell repertoires in COVID-19. Original processing notes: Scientists estimated how many nucleated cells there were by amplifying reference gene primers. Here immunoSEQ multiplex PCR was the method, and the copy in TCRdb shows in-frame clones only, minus some. The DNA gave D and trimming, while V, J and clone size come from that table. The sample gives 200,000 to 250,000 clones, over 75% of which show up once; approximately 9.6% is in the top ten.

This clonotype was sampled from a woman aged 45-59 years with acute COVID-19. The chain links TRBV19 to TRBJ1-4; D gene uncertain. The sequenced material came from PBMCs or T cells enriched from blood (not recorded which). The CDR3 DNA follows: TGTGCCAGTAGTATAGATCAAACAGCAACTAATGAAAAACTGTTTTTT. This gives the protein CASSIDQTATNEKLFF.